What follows are 16 T cell receptor beta chains derived from one specimen sequenced in a study of cytomegalovirus exposure and HLA in healthy donors. It was with 60 Vbeta and 13 Jbeta primers that the PCR ran. Using immunoSEQ multiplex PCR, the repertoire was profiled, and TCRdb retains in-frame clones only, with some absent. The repertoire holds 150,000 to 200,000 clones, roughly 80% seen once, with around 2.4% in the top ten. Sequenced material: PBMCs. Every receptor here comes from a female donor in good health and CMV-seronegative.

The chain links TRBV5-1 to TRBJ2-1, with D possibly TRBD1 on 5 matching bases. V gave up 5 bases and J gave up 12 bases, with 15 bases separating them. Germline V gene data show CDR1 as SGHRS and CDR2 as YFSETQ. The CDR3 length is 12 residues. CDR3 protein: CASRASQGTQFF. DNA of the CDR3: TGCGCCAGCAGGGCCAGTCAGGGAACGCAGTTCTTC.

This clone showed up just a few times. The V and J genes are TRBV27 and TRBJ1-5, with D maybe TRBD1 (5 bases). V lost 8 bases and J 3 bases, leaving 14 bases between the germline ends. The germline V gene encodes CDR1 MNHEY and CDR2 SMNVEV (reference sequence). This CDR3 has 14 amino acids. The CDR3, as DNA: TGTGCCAGCCGTGGGGCGATGGACAATCAGCCCCAGCATTTT. Protein product: CASRGAMDNQPQHF.

The sample holds one count of this clone. The rearrangement uses TRBV9 and TRBJ1-2; D is unclear. CDR3 length: 14 amino acids. V was pared by 1 base and J by 5 bases, with 12 bases between. Germline V gene lookup returns CDR1 SGDLS and CDR2 YYNGEE. CDR3 residues: CASSVRLEPYGYTF. DNA for the CDR3: TGTGCCAGCAGCGTAAGGTTGGAGCCTTATGGCTACACCTTC.

The chain couples TRBV29-1 to TRBJ1-1; D is unclear. The V end was cut by 4 bases, the J end by 6 bases, with 12 bases between. CDR3 size: 12 residues. The germline V gene encodes CDR1 SQVTM and CDR2 ANQGSEA. The CDR3 DNA follows: TGCAGCGTTGTCATGATTCGGTCTGAAGCTTTCTTT. Its protein is CSVVMIRSEAFF.

The chain links TRBV5-1 to TRBJ2-2, with D perhaps TRBD2 (5 bases). This CDR3 has 15 amino acids. The germline V and J ends were trimmed by 2 bases and 5 bases, with 13 bases remaining between them. Germline CDR1 reads SGHRS; CDR2 reads YFSETQ. CDR3 amino acids: CASSFSPAVTGELFF. CDR3 bases: TGCGCCAGCAGCTTTTCTCCAGCGGTTACCGGGGAGCTGTTTTTT.

This clone was counted a single time. V usage is TRBV4-3 and J usage is TRBJ1-2, with a possible D match to TRBD1 (6 bases). V was cut by 1 base and J by 8 bases, with 17 bases left in between. CDR1 LGHNA and CDR2 YSLEER come from the germline V gene. CDR3 length: 15 residues. In nucleotides, the CDR3 is TGCGCCAGCAGCCAAGGAGATGACAGGTGGAGGGGCTACACCTTC. It yields the protein CASSQGDDRWRGYTF.

This clone was seen once. The chain is built from TRBV29-1 and TRBJ1-4; D is uncertain. Between the trimmed V and J ends, which lost 5 bases and 2 bases, there was a span of 12 bases. The length of the CDR3 is 14 residues. The germline V gene encodes CDR1 SQVTM and CDR2 ANQGSEA. This chain's CDR3 is CSVREGFTNEKLFF. The CDR3 DNA follows: TGCAGCGTTCGAGAGGGTTTTACTAATGAAAAACTGTTTTTT.

The V and J genes are TRBV6-5 and TRBJ1-3; a weak D match, TRBD1 (5 bases). The germline V gene encodes CDR1 MNHEY and CDR2 SVGAGI. Trimming shortened V by 6 bases and J by 4 bases, and 13 bases separated the two germline ends. The CDR3 is made up of 14 amino acids. The CDR3, as DNA: TGTGCCAGCAGCCGCACAGGACGGGGAAACACCATATATTTT. Amino acids: CASSRTGRGNTIYF.

The chain links TRBV18 to TRBJ1-6; D not resolved. The germline gives CDR1 KGHSH, CDR2 LQKENI. V lost 6 bases, J lost 5 bases, and 11 bases lay in between. The CDR3 is made up of 14 amino acids. In DNA, the CDR3 is TGTGCCAGCTCCCCGGGATGGGATAATTCACCCCTCCACTTT. Protein sequence: CASSPGWDNSPLHF.

The rearrangement links TRBV7-3 to TRBJ2-3; 8 bases agree with TRBD2. This CDR3 has 15 amino acids. Germline V gives CDR1 SGHTA, CDR2 FQGTGA. J gave up 1 base and V 5 bases, and 5 bases lay outside the gene matches. This chain's CDR3 is CASSARAGGTDTQYF. In nucleotides, the CDR3 is TGTGCCAGCAGCGCTAGAGCGGGAGGCACAGATACGCAGTATTTT.

The chain employs TRBV27 and TRBJ1-1, with 9 bases fitting TRBD1. V shed 10 bases, J shed 3 bases, and the junction held 9 bases outside the gene matches. Germline CDR1 MNHEY, CDR2 SMNVEV (reference sequence). This CDR3 comprises 14 residues. Here the CDR3 reads CATRDRVTDTEAFF. DNA of the CDR3: TGTGCCACACGGGACAGGGTGACGGACACTGAAGCTTTCTTT.

This clone has more than one count but fewer than ten. The CDR3 reads CATHSRGPTYEQYF. The CDR3 nucleotides read TGTGCCACCCATTCGCGGGGGCCCACCTACGAGCAGTACTTC. The V gene is TRBV6-1, the J gene TRBJ2-7; a possible D gene is TRBD2 (7 bases). The CDR3 loop spans 14 amino acids. Deletions cut 10 bases from V and 2 bases from J, with 18 bases between. Per the germline V gene, CDR1 is MNHNS and CDR2 is SASEGT.

This rearrangement joins TRBV28 to TRBJ1-3, with a tentative D call TRBD1 (6 bases). The germline CDR1 and CDR2 sequences are MDHEN and SYDVKM. V lost 2 bases, J lost 3 bases, and 14 bases lay in between. This CDR3 is built from 16 residues. In DNA, the CDR3 is TGTGCCAGCAGTTTACCCCACACAGGGCTTGGAAACACCATATATTTT. Encoded protein: CASSLPHTGLGNTIYF.

The chain combines TRBV19 with TRBJ2-2, with 13 bases lining up with TRBD2. Looked up from germline, CDR1 is LNHDA and CDR2 is SQIVND (reference sequence). Germline trimming cut 7 bases from V and 3 bases from J; bases unmatched to any gene: 8. The CDR3 extends over 17 amino acids. The CDR3 DNA sequence: TGTGCCAGTACGGGGACTAGCGGGATTCGGGACACCGGGGAGCTGTTTTTT. Protein sequence: CASTGTSGIRDTGELFF. The full variable domain, with the rest looked up from reference TRBV19 and TRBJ2-2, is DGGITQSPKYLFRKEGQNVTLSCEQNLNHDAMYWYRQDPGQGLRLIYYSQIVNDFQKGDIAEGYSVSREKKESFPLTVTSAQKNPTAFYLCASTGTSGIRDTGELFFGEGSRLTVL.

The chain combines TRBV7-2 with TRBJ2-7; 7 bases fit TRBD1. After removal of 4 bases from V and 2 bases from J, the junction contained 5 bases not matched to a gene. The CDR3 sequence is 14 residues long. Germline V gives CDR1 SGHTA, CDR2 FQGNSA. This CDR3 reads CASSSRDSTYEQYF. CDR3 coding DNA: TGTGCCAGCAGCTCCCGGGACAGCACCTACGAGCAGTACTTC.

With regard to this clone: Relative to the germline gene, one junction end is altered; a read error may explain this. This rearrangement joins TRBV7-3 to TRBJ2-6; 7 bases align to TRBD1. The CDR3 consists of 16 residues. Germline CDR1 SGHTA, CDR2 FQGTGA. The CDR3 bases are TGTACCAGCAGCTCGGCTGACAGGGCCGGGGCCAACGTCCTGACTTTC. Protein sequence: CTSSSADRAGANVLTF.